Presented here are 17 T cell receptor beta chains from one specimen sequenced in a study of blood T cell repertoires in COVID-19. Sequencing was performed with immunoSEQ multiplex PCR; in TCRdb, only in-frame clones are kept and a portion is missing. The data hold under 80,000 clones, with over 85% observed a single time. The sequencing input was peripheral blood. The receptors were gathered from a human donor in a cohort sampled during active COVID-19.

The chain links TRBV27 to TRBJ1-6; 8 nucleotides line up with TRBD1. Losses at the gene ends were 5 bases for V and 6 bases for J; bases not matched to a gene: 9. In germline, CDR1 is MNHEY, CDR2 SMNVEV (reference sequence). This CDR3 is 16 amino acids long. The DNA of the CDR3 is TGTGCCAGCAGTCCCCGACAGGGGATCGGTAATTCACCCCTCCACTTT. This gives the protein CASSPRQGIGNSPLHF.

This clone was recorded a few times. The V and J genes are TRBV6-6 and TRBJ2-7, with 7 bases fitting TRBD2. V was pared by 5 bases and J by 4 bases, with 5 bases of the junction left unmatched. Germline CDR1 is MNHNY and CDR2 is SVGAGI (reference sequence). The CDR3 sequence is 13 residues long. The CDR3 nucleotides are TGTGCCAGCAGTAACCGGGACTATTACGAGCAGTACTTC. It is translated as CASSNRDYYEQYF.

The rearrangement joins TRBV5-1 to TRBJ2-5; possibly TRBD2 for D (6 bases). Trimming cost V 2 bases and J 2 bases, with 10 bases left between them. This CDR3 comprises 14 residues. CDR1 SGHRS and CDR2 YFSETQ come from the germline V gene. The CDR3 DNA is TGCGCCAGCAGCTTTGGGGGGAGGCAAGAGACCCAGTACTTC. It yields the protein CASSFGGRQETQYF. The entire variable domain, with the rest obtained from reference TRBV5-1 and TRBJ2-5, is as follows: KAGVTQTPRYLIKTRGQQVTLSCSPISGHRSVSWYQQTPGQGLQFLFEYFSETQRNKGNFPGRFSGRQFSNSRSEMNVSTLELGDSALYLCASSFGGRQETQYFGPGTRLLVL.

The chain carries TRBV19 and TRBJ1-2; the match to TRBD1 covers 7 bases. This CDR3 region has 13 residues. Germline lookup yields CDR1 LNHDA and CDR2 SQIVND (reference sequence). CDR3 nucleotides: TGTGCGTCCGGATCAGGGGGTTTCTATGGCTACACCTTC. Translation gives CASGSGGFYGYTF. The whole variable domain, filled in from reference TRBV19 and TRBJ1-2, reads DGGITQSPKYLFRKEGQNVTLSCEQNLNHDAMYWYRQDPGQGLRLIYYSQIVNDFQKGDIAEGYSVSREKKESFPLTVTSAQKNPTAFYLCASGSGGFYGYTFGSGTRLTVV.

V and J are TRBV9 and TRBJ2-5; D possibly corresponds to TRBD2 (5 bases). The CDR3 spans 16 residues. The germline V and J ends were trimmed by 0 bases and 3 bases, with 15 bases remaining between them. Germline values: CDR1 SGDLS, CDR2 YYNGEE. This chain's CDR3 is CASSVGVSATEETQYF. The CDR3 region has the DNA TGTGCCAGCAGCGTAGGGGTTAGCGCCACAGAAGAGACCCAGTACTTC.

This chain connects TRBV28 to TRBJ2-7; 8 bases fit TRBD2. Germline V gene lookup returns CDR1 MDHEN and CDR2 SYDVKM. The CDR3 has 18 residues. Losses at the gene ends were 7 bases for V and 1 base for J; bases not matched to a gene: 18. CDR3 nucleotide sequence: TGTGCCAGCAAGGTGGGGGGTGCGGGAGGTTATCAGTCCTACGAGCAGTACTTC. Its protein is CASKVGGAGGYQSYEQYF.

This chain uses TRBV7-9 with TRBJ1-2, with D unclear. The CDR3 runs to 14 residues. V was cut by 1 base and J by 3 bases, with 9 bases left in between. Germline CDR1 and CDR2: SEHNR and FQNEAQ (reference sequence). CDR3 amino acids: CASSLGQSYYGYTF. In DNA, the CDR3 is TGTGCCAGCAGCTTAGGTCAGTCCTACTATGGCTACACCTTC.

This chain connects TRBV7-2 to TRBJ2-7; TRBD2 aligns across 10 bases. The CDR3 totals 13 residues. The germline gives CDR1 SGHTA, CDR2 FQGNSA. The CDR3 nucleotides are TGTGCTTCGAGCGGGGGGGGCTCCTACGAGCAGTACTTC. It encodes CASSGGGSYEQYF.

The CDR3 is CASSLGGGGAGEQFF. The CDR3, as DNA: TGTGCCAGCAGCTTAGGTGGCGGGGGGGCAGGTGAGCAGTTCTTC. J is TRBJ2-1 and V is TRBV7-2; 9 positions agree with TRBD2. V lost 1 base and J lost 9; bases outside the gene matches: 7. Germline loops: CDR1 SGHTA, CDR2 FQGNSA. CDR3 length: 15 residues.

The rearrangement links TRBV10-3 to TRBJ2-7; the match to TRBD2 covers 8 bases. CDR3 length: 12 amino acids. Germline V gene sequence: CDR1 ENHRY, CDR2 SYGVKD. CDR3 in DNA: TGTGCTCTCGGGACTAGTGGCGACGAGCAGTACTTC. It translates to CALGTSGDEQYF.

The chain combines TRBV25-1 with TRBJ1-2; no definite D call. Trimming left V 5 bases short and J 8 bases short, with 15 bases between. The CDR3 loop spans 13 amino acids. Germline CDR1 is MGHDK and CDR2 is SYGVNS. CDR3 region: CASSRDAGSGYTF. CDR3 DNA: TGTGCCAGCAGTCGGGATGCGGGAAGCGGCTACACCTTC.

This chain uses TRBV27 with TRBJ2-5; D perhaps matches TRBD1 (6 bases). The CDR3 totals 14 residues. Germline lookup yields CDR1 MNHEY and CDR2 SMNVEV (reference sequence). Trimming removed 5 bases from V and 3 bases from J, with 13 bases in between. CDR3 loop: CASSNQQGKETQYF. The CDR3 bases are TGTGCCAGCAGTAATCAACAGGGCAAAGAGACCCAGTACTTC.

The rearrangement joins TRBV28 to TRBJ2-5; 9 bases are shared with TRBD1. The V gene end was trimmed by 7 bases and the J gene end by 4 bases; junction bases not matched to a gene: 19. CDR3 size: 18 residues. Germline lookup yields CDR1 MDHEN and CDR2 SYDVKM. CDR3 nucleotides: TGTGCCAGCACCCCATCCGGGACAGGGCGGGTTCGTGGAGAGACCCAGTACTTC. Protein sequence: CASTPSGTGRVRGETQYF.

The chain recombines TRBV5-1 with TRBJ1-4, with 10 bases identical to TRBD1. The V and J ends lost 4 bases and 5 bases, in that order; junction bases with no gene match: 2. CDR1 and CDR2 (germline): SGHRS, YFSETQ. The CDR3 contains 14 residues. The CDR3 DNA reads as TGCGCCAGCAGCCAGGGACAGGGGAATGAAAAACTGTTTTTT. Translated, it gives CASSQGQGNEKLFF.

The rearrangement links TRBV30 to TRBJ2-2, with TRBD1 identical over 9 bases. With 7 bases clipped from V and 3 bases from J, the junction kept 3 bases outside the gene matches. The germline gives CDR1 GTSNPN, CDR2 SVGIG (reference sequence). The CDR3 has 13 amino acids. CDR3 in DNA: TGTGCCTTCGGGACAGGGCACACCGGGGAGCTGTTTTTT. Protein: CAFGTGHTGELFF.

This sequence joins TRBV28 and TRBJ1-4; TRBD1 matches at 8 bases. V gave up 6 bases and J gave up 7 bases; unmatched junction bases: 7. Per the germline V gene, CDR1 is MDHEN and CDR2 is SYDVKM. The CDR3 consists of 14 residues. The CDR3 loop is CASSSGGAGEKLFF. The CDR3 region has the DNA TGTGCCAGCAGCTCAGGGGGCGCTGGTGAAAAACTGTTTTTT.

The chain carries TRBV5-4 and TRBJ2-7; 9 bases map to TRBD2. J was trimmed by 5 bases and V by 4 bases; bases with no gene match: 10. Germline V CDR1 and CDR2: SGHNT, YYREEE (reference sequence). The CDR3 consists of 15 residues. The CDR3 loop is CASSLPSGASHEQYF. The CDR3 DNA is TGTGCCAGCAGCCTCCCTAGCGGGGCGAGTCACGAGCAGTACTTC.